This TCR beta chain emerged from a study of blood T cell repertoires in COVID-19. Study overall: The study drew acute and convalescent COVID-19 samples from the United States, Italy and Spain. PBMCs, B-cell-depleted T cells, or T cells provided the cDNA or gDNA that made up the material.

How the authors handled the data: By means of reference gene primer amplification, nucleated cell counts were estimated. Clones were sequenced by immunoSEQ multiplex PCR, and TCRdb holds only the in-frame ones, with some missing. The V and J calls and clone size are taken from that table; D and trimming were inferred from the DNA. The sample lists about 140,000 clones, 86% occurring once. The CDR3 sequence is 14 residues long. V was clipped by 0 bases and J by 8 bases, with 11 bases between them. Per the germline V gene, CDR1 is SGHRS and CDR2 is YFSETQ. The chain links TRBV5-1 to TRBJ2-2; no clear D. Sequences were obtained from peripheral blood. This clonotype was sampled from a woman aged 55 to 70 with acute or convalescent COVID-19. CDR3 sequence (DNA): TGCGCCAGCAGCTTGGAGGAGCCGACGGGGGAGCTGTTTTTT. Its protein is CASSLEEPTGELFF.